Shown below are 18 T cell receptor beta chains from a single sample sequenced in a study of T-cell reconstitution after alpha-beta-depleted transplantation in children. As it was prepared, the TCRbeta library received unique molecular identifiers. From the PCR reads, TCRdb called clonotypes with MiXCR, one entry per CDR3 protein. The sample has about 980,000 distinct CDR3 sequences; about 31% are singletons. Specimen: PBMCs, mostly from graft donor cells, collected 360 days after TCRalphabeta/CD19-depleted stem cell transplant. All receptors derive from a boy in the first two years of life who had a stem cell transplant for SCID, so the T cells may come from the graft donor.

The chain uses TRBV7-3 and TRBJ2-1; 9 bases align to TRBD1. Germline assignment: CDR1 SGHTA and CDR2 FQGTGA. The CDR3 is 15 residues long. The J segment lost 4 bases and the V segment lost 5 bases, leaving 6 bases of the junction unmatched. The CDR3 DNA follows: TGTGCCAGCAGCCGTTCCGGGACAGGGTACAATGAGCAGTTCTTC. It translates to CASSRSGTGYNEQFF.

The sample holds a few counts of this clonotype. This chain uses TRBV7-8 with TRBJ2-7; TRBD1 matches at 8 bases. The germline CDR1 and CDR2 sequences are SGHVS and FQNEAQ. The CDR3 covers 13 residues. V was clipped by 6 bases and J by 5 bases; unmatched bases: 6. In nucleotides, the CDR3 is TGTGCCAGCAGTCGGACAGGGTTCGACGAGCAGTACTTC. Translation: CASSRTGFDEQYF.

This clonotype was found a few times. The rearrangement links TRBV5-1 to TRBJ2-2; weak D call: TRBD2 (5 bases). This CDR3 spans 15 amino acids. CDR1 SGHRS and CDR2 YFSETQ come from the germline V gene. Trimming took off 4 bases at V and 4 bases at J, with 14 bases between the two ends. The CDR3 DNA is TGCGCCAGCAGCCGGGCCGGGGAACGCACCGGGGAGCTGTTTTTT. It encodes CASSRAGERTGELFF.

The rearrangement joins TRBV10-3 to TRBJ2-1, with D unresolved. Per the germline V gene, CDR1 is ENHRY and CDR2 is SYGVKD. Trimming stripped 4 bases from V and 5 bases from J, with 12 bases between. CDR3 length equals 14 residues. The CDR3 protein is CAISGDSRHNEQFF. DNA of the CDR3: TGTGCCATCAGTGGCGACTCCCGTCACAATGAGCAGTTCTTC.

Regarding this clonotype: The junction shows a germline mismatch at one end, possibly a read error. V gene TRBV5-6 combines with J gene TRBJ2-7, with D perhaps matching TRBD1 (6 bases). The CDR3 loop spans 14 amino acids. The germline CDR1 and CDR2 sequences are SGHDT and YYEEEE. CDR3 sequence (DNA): TGTGCCAGCACCCGAGGGCTGAAGGGACATCCCACGGACTTC. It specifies CASTRGLKGHPTDF.

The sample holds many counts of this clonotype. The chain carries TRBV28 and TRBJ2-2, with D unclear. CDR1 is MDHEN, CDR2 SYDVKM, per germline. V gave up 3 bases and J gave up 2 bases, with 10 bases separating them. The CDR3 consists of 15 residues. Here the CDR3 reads CASSFFRHNTGELFF. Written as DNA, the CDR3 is TGTGCCAGCAGTTTCTTCCGGCATAACACCGGGGAGCTGTTTTTT. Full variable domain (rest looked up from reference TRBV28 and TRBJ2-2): DVKVTQSSRYLVKRTGEKVFLECVQDMDHENMFWYRQDPGLGLRLIYFSYDVKMKEKGDIPEGYSVSREKKERFSLILESASTNQTSMYLCASSFFRHNTGELFFGEGSRLTVL.

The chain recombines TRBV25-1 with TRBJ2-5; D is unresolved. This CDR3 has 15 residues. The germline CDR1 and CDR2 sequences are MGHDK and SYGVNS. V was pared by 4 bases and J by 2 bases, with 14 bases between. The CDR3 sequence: CASSVWSRTQETQYF. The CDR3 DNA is TGTGCCAGCAGTGTATGGTCACGTACACAAGAGACCCAGTACTTC.

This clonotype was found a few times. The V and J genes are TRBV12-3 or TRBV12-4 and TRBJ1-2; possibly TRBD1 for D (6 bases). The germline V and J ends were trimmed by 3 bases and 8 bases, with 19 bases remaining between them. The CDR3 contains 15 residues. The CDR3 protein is CASSFQQGLSRGYTF. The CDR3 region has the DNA TGTGCCAGCAGTTTTCAACAGGGCCTCTCGAGGGGCTACACCTTC.

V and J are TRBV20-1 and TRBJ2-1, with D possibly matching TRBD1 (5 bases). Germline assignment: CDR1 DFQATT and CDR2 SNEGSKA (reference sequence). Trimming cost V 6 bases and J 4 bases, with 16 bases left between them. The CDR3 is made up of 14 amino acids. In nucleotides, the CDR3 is TGCAGTGCGACCGGACAAGCAACATACAATGAGCAGTTCTTC. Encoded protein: CSATGQATYNEQFF.

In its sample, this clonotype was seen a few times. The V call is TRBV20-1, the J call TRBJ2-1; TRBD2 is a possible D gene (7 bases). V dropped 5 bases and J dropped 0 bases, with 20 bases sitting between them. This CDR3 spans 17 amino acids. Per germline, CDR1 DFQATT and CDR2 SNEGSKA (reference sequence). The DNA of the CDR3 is TGCAGTGCTCGGGGGGCCCTGGGGGACTCCTCCTACAATGAGCAGTTCTTC. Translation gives CSARGALGDSSYNEQFF.

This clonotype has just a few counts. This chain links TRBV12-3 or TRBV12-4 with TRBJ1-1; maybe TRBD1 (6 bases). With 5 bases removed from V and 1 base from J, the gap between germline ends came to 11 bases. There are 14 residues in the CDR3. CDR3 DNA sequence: TGTGCCAGCAGTACAGGGATGGCGAACACTGAAGCTTTCTTT. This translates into CASSTGMANTEAFF.

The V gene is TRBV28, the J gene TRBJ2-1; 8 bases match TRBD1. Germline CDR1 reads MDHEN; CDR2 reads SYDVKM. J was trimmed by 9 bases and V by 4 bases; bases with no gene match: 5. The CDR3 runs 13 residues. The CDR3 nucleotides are TGTGCCAGCAGTTCCCACGGACAGGGTGAGCAGTTCTTC. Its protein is CASSSHGQGEQFF. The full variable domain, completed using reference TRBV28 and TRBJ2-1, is DVKVTQSSRYLVKRTGEKVFLECVQDMDHENMFWYRQDPGLGLRLIYFSYDVKMKEKGDIPEGYSVSREKKERFSLILESASTNQTSMYLCASSSHGQGEQFFGPGTRLTVL.

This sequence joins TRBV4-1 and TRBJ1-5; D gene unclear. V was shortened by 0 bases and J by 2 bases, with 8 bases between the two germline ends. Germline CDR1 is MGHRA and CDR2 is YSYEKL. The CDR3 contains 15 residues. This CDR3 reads CASSQDLQGNQPQHF. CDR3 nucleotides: TGCGCCAGCAGCCAAGATCTGCAGGGCAATCAGCCCCAGCATTTT.

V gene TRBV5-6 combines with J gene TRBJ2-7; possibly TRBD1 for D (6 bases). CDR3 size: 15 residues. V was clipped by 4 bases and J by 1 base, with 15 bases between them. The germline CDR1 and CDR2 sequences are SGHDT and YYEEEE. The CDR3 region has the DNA TGTGCCAGCAGCCCGGGACACGCTGTATCCTACGAGCAGTACTTC. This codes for CASSPGHAVSYEQYF. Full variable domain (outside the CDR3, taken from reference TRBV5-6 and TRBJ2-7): DAGVTQSPTHLIKTRGQQVTLRCSPKSGHDTVSWYQQALGQGPQFIFQYYEEEERQRGNFPDRFSGHQFPNYSSELNVNALLLGDSALYLCASSPGHAVSYEQYFGPGTRLTVT.

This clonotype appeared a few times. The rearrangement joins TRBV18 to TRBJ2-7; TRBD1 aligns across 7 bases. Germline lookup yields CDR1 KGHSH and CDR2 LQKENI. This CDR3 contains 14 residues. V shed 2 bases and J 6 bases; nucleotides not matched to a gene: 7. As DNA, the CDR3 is TGTGCCAGCTCACCAGTGACGAGACAGGGCGAGCAGTACTTC. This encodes CASSPVTRQGEQYF.

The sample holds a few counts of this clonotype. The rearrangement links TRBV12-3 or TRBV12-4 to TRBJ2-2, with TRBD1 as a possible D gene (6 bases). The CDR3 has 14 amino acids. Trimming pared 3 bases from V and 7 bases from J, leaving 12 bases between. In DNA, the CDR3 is TGTGCCAGCAGTTTCGAACAGGGAGTCGGGGAGCTGTTTTTT. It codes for CASSFEQGVGELFF.

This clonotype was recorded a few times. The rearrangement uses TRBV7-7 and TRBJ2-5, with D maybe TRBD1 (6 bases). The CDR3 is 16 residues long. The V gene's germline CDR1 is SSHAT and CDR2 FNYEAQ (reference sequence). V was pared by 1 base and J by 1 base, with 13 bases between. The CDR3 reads CASSLGVGQSQETQYF. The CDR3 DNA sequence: TGTGCCAGCAGCTTAGGGGTTGGACAGTCCCAAGAGACCCAGTACTTC.

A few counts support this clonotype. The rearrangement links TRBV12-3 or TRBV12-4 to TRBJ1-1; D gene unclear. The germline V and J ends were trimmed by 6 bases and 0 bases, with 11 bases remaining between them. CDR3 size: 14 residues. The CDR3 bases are TGTGCCAGCAGCTCGATCGGGGTGAACACTGAAGCTTTCTTT. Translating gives CASSSIGVNTEAFF.